Each of the 15 T cell receptor beta chains below was sequenced from the same sample in a study of cytomegalovirus exposure and HLA in healthy donors. The PCR used 60 Vbeta and 13 Jbeta primers. Sequencing used immunoSEQ multiplex PCR; TCRdb keeps in-frame clones, though not all of them. The sample records under 150,000 clones, approximately 81% being singletons. The sequenced material came from PBMCs. These receptors were obtained from a man aged 18 to 35 in good health and CMV-seronegative.

This clone has just a few counts. The rearrangement uses TRBV13 and TRBJ2-1; possible D gene TRBD1, 5 bases. The V and J ends lost 5 bases and 7 bases respectively, with 12 bases between them. This CDR3 spans 13 amino acids. Germline V gene data show CDR1 as PRHDT and CDR2 as FYEKMQ (reference sequence). CDR3 loop: CASSPRVRNEQFF. Written as DNA, the CDR3 is TGTGCCAGCAGCCCCAGGGTTAGGAATGAGCAGTTCTTC.

The chain combines TRBV28 with TRBJ1-4; no clear D gene. V gave up 2 bases and J gave up 0 bases, with 4 bases separating them. The CDR3 extends over 14 amino acids. The V gene's germline CDR1 is MDHEN and CDR2 SYDVKM. DNA of the CDR3: TGTGCCAGCAGTTTAGAGGCAACTAATGAAAAACTGTTTTTT. It translates to CASSLEATNEKLFF.

The chain has TRBV7-9 and TRBJ1-1; D is possibly TRBD1 (5 bases). This CDR3 contains 15 residues. Trimming removed 5 bases at V and 1 base at J, with 14 bases between. Germline lookup yields CDR1 SEHNR and CDR2 FQNEAQ (reference sequence). The CDR3 here is CASSHRLQGNTEAFF. Written as DNA, the CDR3 is TGTGCCAGCAGCCACAGACTGCAGGGGAACACTGAAGCTTTCTTT.

The genes are TRBV7-2 and TRBJ1-2; 7 nucleotides line up with TRBD1. Germline loops: CDR1 SGHTA, CDR2 FQGNSA. The V gene end was trimmed by 3 bases and the J gene end by 4 bases; junction bases not matched to a gene: 17. This CDR3 comprises 18 residues. The CDR3 DNA is TGTGCCAGCAGCTTGACCTCCCTGACCGGGACAGCGCTCTATGGCTACACCTTC. Its protein is CASSLTSLTGTALYGYTF.

V is TRBV6-4 and J is TRBJ2-1, with 11 bases identical to TRBD2. In germline, CDR1 is MRHNA, CDR2 SNTAGT. The CDR3 contains 15 residues. J lost 7 bases, V lost 3 bases, and 5 bases had no gene match. For the CDR3, the DNA is TGTGCCAGCAGTGATAGCGGGGGGGCAGTTAATGAGCAGTTCTTC. Translation: CASSDSGGAVNEQFF.

The V gene is TRBV5-6, the J gene TRBJ1-2, with D possibly matching TRBD1 (6 bases). CDR1 and CDR2 from the germline V gene are SGHDT and YYEEEE. Trimming left V 4 bases short and J 4 bases short, with 20 bases between. The CDR3 loop spans 16 amino acids. CDR3 bases: TGTGCCAGCAGCCTGATCGACAGGAGCCTCTTCTATGGCTACACCTTC. It translates to CASSLIDRSLFYGYTF.

The chain is built from TRBV7-8 and TRBJ1-2, with 8 bases fitting TRBD1. The junction had 8 bases not matched to a gene; V was cut back by 0 bases and J by 8 bases. Germline V gene sequence: CDR1 SGHVS, CDR2 FQNEAQ. The CDR3 consists of 15 residues. The CDR3 reads CASSLAGQGAWGYTF. The CDR3 bases are TGTGCCAGCAGCTTAGCAGGGCAGGGGGCGTGGGGCTACACCTTC.

The V gene is TRBV2, the J gene TRBJ1-6, with 7 bases aligning to TRBD1. V was clipped by 8 bases and J by 5 bases; unmatched bases: 3. The germline V gene has CDR1 SNHLY and CDR2 FYNNEI. The CDR3 contains 13 residues. This CDR3 is CASPRGDNSPLHF. In DNA, the CDR3 is TGTGCCAGCCCCAGGGGGGATAATTCACCCCTCCACTTT.

CDR3 sequence (DNA): TGTGCCAGCAGCTTGGCGTTAGGGGGCGGTTCACCCCTCCACTTT. Protein sequence: CASSLALGGGSPLHF. The chain recombines TRBV5-6 with TRBJ1-6; TRBD1 agrees at 7 bases. Per germline, CDR1 SGHDT and CDR2 YYEEEE. Losses at the gene ends were 0 bases for V and 9 bases for J; bases not matched to a gene: 6. The CDR3 contains 15 residues. Combining the CDR3 with reference TRBV5-6 and TRBJ1-6 gives the whole variable domain DAGVTQSPTHLIKTRGQQVTLRCSPKSGHDTVSWYQQALGQGPQFIFQYYEEEERQRGNFPDRFSGHQFPNYSSELNVNALLLGDSALYLCASSLALGGGSPLHFGNGTRLTVT.

The rearrangement uses TRBV6-5 and TRBJ1-4; D is unresolved. V was cut by 5 bases and J by 5 bases, with 9 bases left in between. The CDR3 runs 13 residues. CDR1 and CDR2 (germline): MNHEY, SVGAGI. The CDR3: CASSTGKNEKLFF. Written as DNA, the CDR3 is TGTGCCAGCAGTACGGGGAAAAATGAAAAACTGTTTTTT.

The chain recombines TRBV12-5 with TRBJ2-3; 8 bases agree with TRBD1. Trimming took 0 bases from V and 2 from J; bases not matched to a gene: 1. The V gene's germline CDR1 is LGHNT and CDR2 FRNRAP. The CDR3 sequence is 15 residues long. The CDR3 protein is CASGLVDRATDTQYF. CDR3 coding DNA: TGTGCTAGTGGTTTGGTGGACAGGGCCACAGATACGCAGTATTTT.

This clone was seen a handful of times. This chain uses TRBV5-4 with TRBJ2-3; 11 bases fit TRBD2. The V gene end was trimmed by 4 bases and the J gene end by 4 bases; junction bases not matched to a gene: 2. The CDR3 sequence is 14 residues long. Germline-derived CDR1 and CDR2 are SGHNT and YYREEE (reference sequence). The CDR3 DNA is TGTGCCAGCAGCACGGGACTAGCGGCAGATACGCAGTATTTT. Translated: CASSTGLAADTQYF. Based on the CDR3 plus reference TRBV5-4 and TRBJ2-3, the full variable domain is ETGVTQSPTHLIKTRGQQVTLRCSSQSGHNTVSWYQQALGQGPQFIFQYYREEENGRGNFPPRFSGLQFPNYSSELNVNALELDDSALYLCASSTGLAADTQYFGPGTRLTVL.

This chain connects TRBV7-2 to TRBJ1-6; the D is unclear. The CDR3 runs to 15 residues. The germline CDR1 and CDR2 sequences are SGHTA and FQGNSA. V lost 4 bases, J lost 7 bases, and 14 bases lay in between. The CDR3 nucleotides read TGTGCCAGCAGCTATGATGGAGGTCGGAATTCACCCCTCCACTTT. Translation: CASSYDGGRNSPLHF.

This clone was seen just once. This chain connects TRBV5-6 to TRBJ1-5; D might be TRBD1 (5 bases). CDR3 size: 15 residues. Germline V gene data show CDR1 as SGHDT and CDR2 as YYEEEE. V lost 1 base and J lost 4, with 12 bases in between. The CDR3 DNA sequence: TGTGCCAGCAGCTTGTCCGGCAGGGATAATCAGCCCCAGCATTTT. This codes for CASSLSGRDNQPQHF.

The V call is TRBV9, the J call TRBJ2-1; 7 nucleotides align to TRBD2. This CDR3 comprises 16 residues. V dropped 0 bases and J dropped 4; count of bases not matched to a gene: 7. CDR1 and CDR2 from the germline V gene are SGDLS and YYNGEE. CDR3 loop: CASSVVGGGKYNEQFF. The CDR3 coding sequence is TGTGCCAGCAGCGTAGTAGGCGGGGGAAAATACAATGAGCAGTTCTTC.